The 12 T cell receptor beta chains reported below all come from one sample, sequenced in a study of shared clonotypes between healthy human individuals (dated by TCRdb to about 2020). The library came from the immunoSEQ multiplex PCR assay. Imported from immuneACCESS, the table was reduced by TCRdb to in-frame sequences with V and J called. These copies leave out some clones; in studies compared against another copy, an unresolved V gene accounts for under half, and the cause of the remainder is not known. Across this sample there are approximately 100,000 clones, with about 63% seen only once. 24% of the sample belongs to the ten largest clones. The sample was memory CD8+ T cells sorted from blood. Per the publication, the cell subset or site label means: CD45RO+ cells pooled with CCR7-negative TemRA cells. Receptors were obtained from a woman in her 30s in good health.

The CDR3 is CASSTSSGGTDTQYF. In nucleotides, the CDR3 is TGTGCCAGCAGTACCTCTAGCGGGGGCACAGATACGCAGTATTTT. The chain has TRBV27 and TRBJ2-3, with 9 nucleotides matching TRBD2. The CDR3 loop spans 15 amino acids. CDR1 is MNHEY, CDR2 SMNVEV, per germline (reference sequence). V trimming: 5 bases; J trimming: 1 base; junction bases outside the gene matches: 4.

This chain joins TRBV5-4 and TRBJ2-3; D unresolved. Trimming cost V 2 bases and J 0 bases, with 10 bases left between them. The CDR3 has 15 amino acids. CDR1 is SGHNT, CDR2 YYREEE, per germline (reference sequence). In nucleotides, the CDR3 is TGTGCCAGCAGCTTCTTAGAGGCTAGCACAGATACGCAGTATTTT. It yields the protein CASSFLEASTDTQYF. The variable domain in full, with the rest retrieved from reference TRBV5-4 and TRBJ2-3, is ETGVTQSPTHLIKTRGQQVTLRCSSQSGHNTVSWYQQALGQGPQFIFQYYREEENGRGNFPPRFSGLQFPNYSSELNVNALELDDSALYLCASSFLEASTDTQYFGPGTRLTVL.

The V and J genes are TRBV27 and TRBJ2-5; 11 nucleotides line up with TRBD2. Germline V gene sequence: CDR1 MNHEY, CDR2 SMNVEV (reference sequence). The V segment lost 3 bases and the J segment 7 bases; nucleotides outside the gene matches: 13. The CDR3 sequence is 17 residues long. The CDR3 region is CASSLTPTSGKRGTQYF. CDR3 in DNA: TGTGCCAGCAGTTTGACACCGACTAGCGGGAAGCGGGGGACCCAGTACTTC.

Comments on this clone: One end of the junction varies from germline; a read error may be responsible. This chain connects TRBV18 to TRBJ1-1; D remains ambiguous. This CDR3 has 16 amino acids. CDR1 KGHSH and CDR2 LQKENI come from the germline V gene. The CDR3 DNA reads TGTGCCAGCTCCCCACCTAGGGCCCACGTGAACACTGAAGCTTTCTTT. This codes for CASSPPRAHVNTEAFF.

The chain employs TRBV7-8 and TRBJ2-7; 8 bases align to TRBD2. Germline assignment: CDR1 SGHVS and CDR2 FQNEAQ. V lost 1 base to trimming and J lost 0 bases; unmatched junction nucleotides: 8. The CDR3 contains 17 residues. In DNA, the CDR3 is TGTGCCAGCAGCTTAGTACTTAGCGGGATTAGCTCCTACGAGCAGTACTTC. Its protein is CASSLVLSGISSYEQYF.

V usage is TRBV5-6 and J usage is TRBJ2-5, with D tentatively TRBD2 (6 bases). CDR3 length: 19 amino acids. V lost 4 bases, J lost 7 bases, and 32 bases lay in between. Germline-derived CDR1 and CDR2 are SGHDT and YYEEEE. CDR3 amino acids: CASSRIEGGVGAVFPTQYF. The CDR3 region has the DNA TGTGCCAGCAGCCGGATCGAAGGAGGGGTGGGAGCGGTATTCCCGACCCAGTACTTC.

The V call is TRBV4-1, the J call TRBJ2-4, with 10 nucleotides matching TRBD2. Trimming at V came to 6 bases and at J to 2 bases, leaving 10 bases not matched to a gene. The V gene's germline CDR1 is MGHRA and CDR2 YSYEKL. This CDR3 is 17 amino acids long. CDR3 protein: CASRPGTSAFPKNIQYF. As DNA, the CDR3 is TGCGCCAGCAGACCGGGGACTAGCGCGTTTCCCAAAAACATTCAGTACTTC.

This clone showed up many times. CDR3 nucleotides: TGTGCCAGCAGTGAAAAGGGGGCCCAGCCCCAGCATTTT. Its protein is CASSEKGAQPQHF. The chain joins TRBV25-1 to TRBJ1-5; the match to TRBD1 covers 7 bases. The CDR3 spans 13 residues. The junction had 2 bases not matched to a gene; V was cut back by 2 bases and J by 7 bases. The germline CDR1 and CDR2 sequences are MGHDK and SYGVNS.

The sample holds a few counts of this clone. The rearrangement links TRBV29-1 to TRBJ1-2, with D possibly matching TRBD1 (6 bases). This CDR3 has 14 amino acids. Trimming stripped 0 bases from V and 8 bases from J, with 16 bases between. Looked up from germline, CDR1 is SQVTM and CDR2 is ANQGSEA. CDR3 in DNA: TGCAGCGTTGAAGAGGGGGCAAGGGAGGGAGGCTACACCTTC. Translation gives CSVEEGAREGGYTF.

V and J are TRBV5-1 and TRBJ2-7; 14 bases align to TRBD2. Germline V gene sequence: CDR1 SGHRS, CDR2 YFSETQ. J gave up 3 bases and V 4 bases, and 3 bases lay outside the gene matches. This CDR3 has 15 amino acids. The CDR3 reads CASSAGLAGVYEQYF. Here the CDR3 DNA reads TGCGCCAGCAGCGCGGGACTAGCGGGAGTCTACGAGCAGTACTTC.

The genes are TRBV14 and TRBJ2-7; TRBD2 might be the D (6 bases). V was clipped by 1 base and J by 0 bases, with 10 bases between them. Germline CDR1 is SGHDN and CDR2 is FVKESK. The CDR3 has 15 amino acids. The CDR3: CASSQGGEFSYEQYF. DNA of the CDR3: TGTGCCAGCAGCCAAGGGGGGGAGTTCTCCTACGAGCAGTACTTC.

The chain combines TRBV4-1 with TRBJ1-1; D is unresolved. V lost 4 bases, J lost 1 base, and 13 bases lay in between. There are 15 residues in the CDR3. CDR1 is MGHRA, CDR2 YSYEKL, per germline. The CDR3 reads CASSRQETENTEAFF. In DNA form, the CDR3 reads TGCGCCAGCAGCCGCCAGGAAACTGAGAACACTGAAGCTTTCTTT.